Detailed here is one T cell receptor (beta chain). These data originate in a study of control samples from healthy donors and cancer patients. Clones were sequenced by immunoSEQ multiplex PCR, and TCRdb holds only the in-frame ones, with some missing. The sample includes 150,000 to 200,000 clones, around 91% of them seen just once. The CDR3 is 16 amino acids. Trimming stripped 0 bases from V and 3 bases from J, with 12 bases between. CDR1 and CDR2 (germline): LGHNA, YNFKEQ. This TCR came from a woman younger than 45 in good health. Sequencing was done on a sample of blood. The V and J genes are TRBV4-2 and TRBJ1-5; the D is unclear. CDR3: CASSQDRLHYNQPQHF. The DNA for the CDR3 is TGTGCCAGCAGCCAAGACAGGCTCCACTACAATCAGCCCCAGCATTTT.